This TCR beta chain was profiled in a study of T cell responses to AZD1222 COVID-19 vaccine. Study conclusions and caveats: Variant regions that are unmutated are reportedly the target of nearly half of spike-specific TCRs. Spike-wide vaccine-associated CD4 TCRs dominated at 160-218 and 743-854. Donor demographics were predominantly white British with a female majority; clonal diversity may be underestimated. Spike-specific TCR repertoires showed rising breadth and depth after two AZD1222 doses.

About this clone: What it binds is unknown.

Clones were read by immunoSEQ multiplex PCR, and TCRdb kept only the in-frame ones, dropping some. The sample lists about 110,000 clones, about 91% occurring once. This clonotype originated in an adult who received the AZD1222 COVID-19 vaccine. The material sequenced was peripheral blood, taken 28 days after the second AZD1222 dose.

CDR3 region: CASSLSGAPGNTIYF. DNA of the CDR3: TGTGCCAGCAGTTTAAGCGGGGCGCCCGGAAACACCATATATTTT. The chain is built from TRBV28 and TRBJ1-3; a weak D match, TRBD1 (5 bases). Per the germline V gene, CDR1 is MDHEN and CDR2 is SYDVKM. The germline V and J ends were trimmed by 2 bases and 4 bases, with 12 bases remaining between them. The CDR3 spans 15 residues.